This T cell receptor (beta chain) was captured by sequencing in a study of cytomegalovirus exposure and HLA in healthy donors. Study results and caveats: The classifier reportedly diagnosed cytomegalovirus status with high specificity and sensitivity. Across donors, sequencing depth was assumed by presence/absence analyses to be roughly uniform. A few chains linked to CMV were shown in vitro to be specific for CMV antigens.

The CDR3 has 14 amino acids. The V end was cut by 6 bases, the J end by 9 bases, with 17 bases between. Per germline, CDR1 MDHEN and CDR2 SYDVKM. In the PCR, 60 Vbeta and 13 Jbeta primers were used. Clones were sequenced by immunoSEQ multiplex PCR, and TCRdb holds only the in-frame ones, with some missing. The sample has approximately 170,000 clones; around 79% are singletons. About this clone itself: Its antigen is unknown.

The material sequenced was PBMCs. The chain carries TRBV28 and TRBJ2-2; D is possibly TRBD2 (6 bases). This TCR came from a woman aged 35 to 49 in good health and CMV-seropositive. CDR3: CASSPGGWGRELFF. The CDR3 coding sequence is TGTGCCAGCAGCCCCGGAGGGTGGGGACGGGAGCTGTTTTTT.